Below, one T cell receptor beta chain is given with its context. Different DNA sequences within this sample yield the same CDR3. Trimming cost V 2 bases and J 2 bases; bases outside gene matches: 2. In germline, CDR1 is SGHTS, CDR2 YDEGEE. The CDR3 length is 15 residues. As processed by the authors: Researchers report that nucleated cell counts were estimated from reference gene primer amplification. Libraries were prepared by immunoSEQ multiplex PCR; TCRdb keeps only in-frame clonotypes and omits some of them. V, J and clone size reflect that table, while D and trimming were determined from the DNA. The sample consists of 55,000 to 90,000 clones, around nine tenths of them appearing once. This sample stems from a study of blood T cell repertoires in COVID-19. The overall study: The United States, Italy and Spain supplied acute and convalescent COVID-19 samples. PBMCs, B-cell-depleted T cells, or T cells were the source of the cDNA or gDNA that made up the material.

The chain uses TRBV5-8 and TRBJ2-7; 12 bases fit TRBD2. Material for sequencing was peripheral blood. The TCR sequence derives from a woman aged 60 to 75 with acute or convalescent COVID-19. The CDR3 protein is CASSFGLAGTYEQYF. Written as DNA, the CDR3 is TGTGCCAGCAGCTTCGGACTAGCGGGGACCTACGAGCAGTACTTC.